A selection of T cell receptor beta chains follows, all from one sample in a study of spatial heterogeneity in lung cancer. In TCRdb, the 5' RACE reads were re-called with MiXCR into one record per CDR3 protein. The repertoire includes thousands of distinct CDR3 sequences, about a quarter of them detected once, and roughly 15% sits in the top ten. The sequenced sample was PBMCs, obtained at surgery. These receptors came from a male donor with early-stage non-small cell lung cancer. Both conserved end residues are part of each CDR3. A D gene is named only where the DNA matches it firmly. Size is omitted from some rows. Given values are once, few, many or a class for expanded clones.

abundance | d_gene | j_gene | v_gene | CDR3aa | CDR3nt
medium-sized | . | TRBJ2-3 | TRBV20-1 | CSAPLDLLTDTQYF | TGCAGTGCCCCCTTGGACCTCCTCACAGATACGCAGTATTTT
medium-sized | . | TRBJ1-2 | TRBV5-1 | CASSMAGGQHYGYTF | TGCGCCAGCAGCATGGCAGGCGGGCAACACTATGGCTACACCTTC
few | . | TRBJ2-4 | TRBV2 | CASSEGIVAGSIQYF | TGTGCCAGCAGTGAAGGTATTGTGGCAGGCTCCATTCAGTACTTC
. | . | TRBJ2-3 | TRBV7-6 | CASSFLGGAIVTDTQYF | TGTGCCAGCAGCTTCCTGGGGGGAGCTATTGTCACAGATACGCAGTATTTT
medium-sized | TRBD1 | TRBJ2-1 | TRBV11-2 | CASSRTGGSYNEQFF | TGTGCCAGCAGCCGGACAGGGGGCTCCTACAATGAGCAGTTCTTC
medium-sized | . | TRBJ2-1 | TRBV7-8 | CASSLGRGEQFF | TGTGCCAGCAGCTTAGGGAGGGGCGAGCAGTTCTTC
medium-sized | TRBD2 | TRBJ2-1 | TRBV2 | CATYMGTVREGRAQFF | TGTGCCACCTACATGGGGACCGTGCGGGAGGGCCGGGCGCAGTTCTTC
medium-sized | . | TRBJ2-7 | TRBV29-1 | CSVLRRAENEQYF | TGCAGCGTTCTGCGGCGGGCTGAGAACGAGCAGTACTTC
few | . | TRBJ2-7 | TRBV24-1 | CATSAGYEQYF | TGTGCCACCAGTGCGGGCTACGAGCAGTACTTC
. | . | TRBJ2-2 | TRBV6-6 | CAIGTANTGELFF | TGTGCCATCGGGACTGCGAACACCGGGGAGCTGTTTTTT